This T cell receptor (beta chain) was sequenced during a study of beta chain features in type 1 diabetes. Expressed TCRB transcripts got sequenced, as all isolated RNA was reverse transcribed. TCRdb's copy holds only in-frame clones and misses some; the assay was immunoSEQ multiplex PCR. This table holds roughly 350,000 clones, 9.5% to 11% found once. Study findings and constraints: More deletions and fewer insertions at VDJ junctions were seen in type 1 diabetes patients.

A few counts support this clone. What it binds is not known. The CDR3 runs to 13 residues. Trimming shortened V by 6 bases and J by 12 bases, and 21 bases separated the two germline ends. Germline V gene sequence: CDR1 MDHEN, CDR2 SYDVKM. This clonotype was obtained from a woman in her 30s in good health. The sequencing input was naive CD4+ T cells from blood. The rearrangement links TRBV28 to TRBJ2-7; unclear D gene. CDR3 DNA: TGTGCCAGCAGCAAAGACACCCACGTAAGGCGGTACTTC. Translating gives CASSKDTHVRRYF.